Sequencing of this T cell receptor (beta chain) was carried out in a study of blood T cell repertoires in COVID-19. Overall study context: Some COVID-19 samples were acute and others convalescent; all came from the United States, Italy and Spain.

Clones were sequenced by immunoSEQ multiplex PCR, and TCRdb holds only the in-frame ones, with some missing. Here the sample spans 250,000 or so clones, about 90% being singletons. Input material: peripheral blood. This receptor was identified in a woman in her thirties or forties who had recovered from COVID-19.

CDR3 region: CASSFPGQGGLPLHF. DNA for the CDR3: TGTGCCAGCAGCTTCCCGGGACAGGGTGGATTACCCCTCCACTTT. The rearrangement uses TRBV7-2 and TRBJ1-6, with 9 bases aligning to TRBD1. The junction had 9 bases not matched to a gene; V was cut back by 3 bases and J by 12 bases. This CDR3 has 15 amino acids. The V gene's germline CDR1 is SGHTA and CDR2 FQGNSA.